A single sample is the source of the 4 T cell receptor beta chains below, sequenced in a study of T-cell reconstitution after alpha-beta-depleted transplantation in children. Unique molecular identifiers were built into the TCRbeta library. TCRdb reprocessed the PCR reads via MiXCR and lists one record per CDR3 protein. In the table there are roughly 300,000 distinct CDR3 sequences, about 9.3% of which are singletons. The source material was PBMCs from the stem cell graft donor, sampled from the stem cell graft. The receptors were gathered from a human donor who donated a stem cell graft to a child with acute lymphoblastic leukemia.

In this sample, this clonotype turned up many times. CDR3 DNA: TGTGCCAGCAGTTTCCCCGAACAGGGTACGGGCCAGCCCCAGCATTTT. It translates to CASSFPEQGTGQPQHF. The chain employs TRBV28 and TRBJ1-5, with a weak D call TRBD1 (6 bases). The CDR3 runs to 16 residues. With 3 bases removed from V and 7 bases from J, the gap between germline ends came to 19 bases. CDR1 and CDR2 from the germline V gene are MDHEN and SYDVKM.

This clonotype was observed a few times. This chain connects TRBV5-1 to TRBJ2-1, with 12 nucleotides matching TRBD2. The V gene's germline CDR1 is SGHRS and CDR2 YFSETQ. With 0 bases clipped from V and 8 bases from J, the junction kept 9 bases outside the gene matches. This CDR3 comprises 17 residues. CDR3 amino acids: CASSLGTSGKVIDEQFF. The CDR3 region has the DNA TGCGCCAGCAGCTTGGGGACTAGCGGGAAGGTTATCGATGAGCAGTTCTTC.

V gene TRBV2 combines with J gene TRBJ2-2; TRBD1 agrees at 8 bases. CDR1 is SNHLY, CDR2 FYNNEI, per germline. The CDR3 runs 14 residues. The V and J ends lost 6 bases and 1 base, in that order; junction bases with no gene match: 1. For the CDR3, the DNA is TGTGCCAGCAGAGGGACAGGGAACACCGGGGAGCTGTTTTTT. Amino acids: CASRGTGNTGELFF.

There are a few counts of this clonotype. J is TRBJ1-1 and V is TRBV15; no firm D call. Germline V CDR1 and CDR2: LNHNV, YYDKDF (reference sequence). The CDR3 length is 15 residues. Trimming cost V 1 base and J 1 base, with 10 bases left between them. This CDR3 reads CATSRVGYGNTEAFF. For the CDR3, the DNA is TGTGCCACCAGCAGAGTGGGGTATGGGAACACTGAAGCTTTCTTT. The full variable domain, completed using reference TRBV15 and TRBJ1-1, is DAMVIQNPRYQVTQFGKPVTLSCSQTLNHNVMYWYQQKSSQAPKLLFHYYDKDFNNEADTPDNFQSRRPNTSFCFLDIRSPGLGDTAMYLCATSRVGYGNTEAFFGQGTRLTVV.